These T cell receptor beta chains were read from a single sample in a study of human T cells and chemical hapten exposure. MiXCR, applied by TCRdb to the RACE reads, yields one record per CDR3 protein. Seen here are a few hundred thousand distinct CDR3 sequences, roughly 4.8% observed once, and the top ten hold under 3%. The sample consisted of whole blood, taken in connection with sensitization to the hapten diphenylcyclopropenone (DPC). These receptors came from a woman aged 50 to 65 with alopecia areata. Some clones in this sample may be carry-over from other donors' samples. Each CDR3 is given with its conserved first and last residue. A D gene is named only where the DNA matches it firmly. Only some rows state a clone size, as once, few, many or a class for expanded clones.

v_call,clone_size,j_call,d_call,cdr3_nt,cdr3_aa
TRBV14,NA,TRBJ2-7,NA,TGTGCCAGCAGCCAAGGAGGGCCTCCCTACGAGCAGTACTTC,CASSQGGPPYEQYF
TRBV6-5,few,TRBJ2-5,TRBD2,TGTGCCAGCAGTTACTCCCCGACTAGCGGTTTGGGGACCCAGTACTTC,CASSYSPTSGLGTQYF
TRBV27,many,TRBJ1-1,NA,TGTGCCAGCAGTTTAGACGTCGGCAGGCTGAACACTGAAGCTTTCTTT,CASSLDVGRLNTEAFF
TRBV9,NA,TRBJ2-2,NA,TGTGCCAGCAGCGTAGCGGGGGTTGGCGGGGAGCTGTTTTTT,CASSVAGVGGELFF
TRBV11-2,many,TRBJ2-5,NA,TGTGCCAGCAGCTCCACCGGAGGGGATGTAGAGACCCAGTACTTC,CASSSTGGDVETQYF
TRBV7-2,many,TRBJ2-5,NA,TGTGCCAGCACGGGGTTCGGACTGGGGGCAGAGACCCAGTACTTC,CASTGFGLGAETQYF
TRBV19,few,TRBJ1-4,NA,TGTGCCAGTAGTCCGAACACCCCCTACGAAAAACTGTTTTTT,CASSPNTPYEKLFF
TRBV12-3/TRBV12-4,many,TRBJ2-1,NA,TGTGCCAGCAGTTTAACCCCAAATAATGAGCAGTTCTTC,CASSLTPNNEQFF
TRBV6-5,many,TRBJ2-7,NA,TGTGCCAGCAGGTGGTATAGCGATTCCTCCTACGAGCAGTACTTC,CASRWYSDSSYEQYF
TRBV6-5,many,TRBJ2-7,TRBD1,TGTGCCAGCAGACTCGGACAGGGGGCGTACGAGCAGTACTTC,CASRLGQGAYEQYF
TRBV11-2,many,TRBJ2-3,NA,TGTGCCAGCAGCTTAGCGGGGGGCCTCACAGATACGCAGTATTTT,CASSLAGGLTDTQYF
TRBV3-1,NA,TRBJ2-1,NA,TGTGCCAGCAGAGAGGGGCTTAGCTCCTACAATGAGCAGTTCTTC,CASREGLSSYNEQFF
TRBV12-3/TRBV12-4,many,TRBJ2-3,NA,TGTGCCAGCAGTTTGCGGATAAGCACAGATACGCAGTATTTT,CASSLRISTDTQYF
TRBV5-4,NA,TRBJ2-5,TRBD2,TGTGCCAGCAGCTCCTCGACTAGCGGCCAAGAGACCCAGTACTTC,CASSSSTSGQETQYF
TRBV5-1,many,TRBJ2-3,TRBD2,TGCGCCAGCAGCTCGGAGGTAGCGGGGTCCACAGATACGCAGTATTTT,CASSSEVAGSTDTQYF
TRBV5-6,many,TRBJ2-5,NA,TGTGCCAGCGCTCCAACGGGGCTGGAGACCCAGTACTTC,CASAPTGLETQYF
TRBV6-5,many,TRBJ2-2,TRBD2,TGTGCCAGCAGGGGACTAGCGACGAACACCGGGGAGCTGTTTTTT,CASRGLATNTGELFF
TRBV6-2/TRBV6-3,few,TRBJ2-1,NA,TGTGCCAGCACCACGGGCTACAATGAGCAGTTCTTC,CASTTGYNEQFF
TRBV12-3/TRBV12-4,few,TRBJ2-5,NA,TGTGCCAGCAGACCCCGGGACCGGGAGACCCAGTACTTC,CASRPRDRETQYF
TRBV7-8,many,TRBJ1-6,NA,TGTGCCAGCAGCTTAGCGTACGGTAGCTCCTATAATTCACCCCTCCACTTT,CASSLAYGSSYNSPLHF
TRBV5-1,many,TRBJ2-5,TRBD1,TGCGCCAGCAGTTTAGCCCCGGGACAGGGGGGAGAGACCCAGTACTTC,CASSLAPGQGGETQYF
TRBV6-2/TRBV6-3,few,TRBJ2-7,NA,TGTGCCACCGATCGGGGGATCAACGAGCAGTACTTC,CATDRGINEQYF
TRBV20-1,few,TRBJ1-4,NA,TGCAGTGCTGCAGGCGTAACTAATGAAAAACTGTTTTTT,CSAAGVTNEKLFF
TRBV20-1,few,TRBJ2-4,TRBD2,TGCAGTGCTCCACAGGGGACTAGCGGAAACATTCAGTACTTC,CSAPQGTSGNIQYF
TRBV12-3/TRBV12-4,few,TRBJ2-7,NA,TGTGCCAGCAGTCGAGAACAGGGACACTACGAGCAGTACTTC,CASSREQGHYEQYF
TRBV12-3/TRBV12-4,many,TRBJ1-1,NA,TGTGCCAGCAGTTTTGGTACCCCCGGGACTGAAGCTTTCTTT,CASSFGTPGTEAFF